This entry lists 17 T cell receptor beta chains sequenced from one sample in a study of blood T cell repertoires in COVID-19. Here immunoSEQ multiplex PCR was the method, and the copy in TCRdb shows in-frame clones only, minus some. The profile shows around 700,000 clones, approximately 90% of them singletons. Sequencing was performed on peripheral blood. These TCRs come from a woman aged 18-30 years with acute or convalescent COVID-19.

The rearrangement joins TRBV7-9 to TRBJ1-1, with D possibly TRBD1 on 6 matching bases. The CDR3 loop spans 11 amino acids. Looked up from germline, CDR1 is SEHNR and CDR2 is FQNEAQ (reference sequence). The DNA of the CDR3 is TGTCCAGGGGTGAGAGACACTGAAGCTTTCTTT. Amino acids: CPGVRDTEAFF.

The V call is TRBV10-3, the J call TRBJ1-1, with 11 bases aligning to TRBD1. Per the germline V gene, CDR1 is ENHRY and CDR2 is SYGVKD. The CDR3 has 15 amino acids. Unmatched junction bases numbered 7, after V lost 6 bases and J lost 4 bases. CDR3: CAISAGQGEGTEAFF. The CDR3 region has the DNA TGTGCCATCAGCGCGGGACAGGGGGAGGGCACTGAAGCTTTCTTT.

The CDR3 spells CASSLRDSYGYTF. In nucleotides, the CDR3 is TGTGCCAGCAGCTTAAGGGACAGTTATGGCTACACCTTC. The V gene is TRBV7-6, the J gene TRBJ1-2, with TRBD1 matching 7 bases. The CDR3 covers 13 residues. Germline loops: CDR1 SGHVS, CDR2 FNYEAQ. The J segment lost 5 bases and the V segment lost 2 bases, leaving 2 bases of the junction unmatched.

This rearrangement joins TRBV30 to TRBJ2-7, with TRBD2 as a possible D gene (7 bases). The CDR3 sequence is 13 residues long. CDR1 and CDR2 (germline): GTSNPN, SVGIG (reference sequence). Trimming shortened V by 3 bases and J by 6 bases, and 15 bases separated the two germline ends. The CDR3 reads CAWSAGGGLEQYF. As DNA, the CDR3 is TGTGCCTGGAGCGCCGGCGGGGGCCTCGAGCAGTACTTC.

The rearrangement uses TRBV19 and TRBJ1-3; D gene unclear. The CDR3 is made up of 18 amino acids. Germline CDR1 reads LNHDA; CDR2 reads SQIVND (reference sequence). V shed 3 bases and J shed 0 bases, with 18 bases lying between them. CDR3 coding DNA: TGTGCCAGTAGTATTCCATTTTTCGGAAGACACTCTGGAAACACCATATATTTT. Amino acid sequence: CASSIPFFGRHSGNTIYF. Supplemented by reference TRBV19 and TRBJ1-3, the full variable domain reads DGGITQSPKYLFRKEGQNVTLSCEQNLNHDAMYWYRQDPGQGLRLIYYSQIVNDFQKGDIAEGYSVSREKKESFPLTVTSAQKNPTAFYLCASSIPFFGRHSGNTIYFGEGSWLTVV.

The J gene is TRBJ1-1, the V gene TRBV27, with 9 nucleotides matching TRBD1. The CDR3 loop spans 14 amino acids. Per germline, CDR1 MNHEY and CDR2 SMNVEV (reference sequence). The ends lost 6 bases at V and 4 bases at J; junction bases unmatched: 6. CDR3 in DNA: TGTGCCAGCAGGGTGACAGGGGGAGGCACTGAAGCTTTCTTT. Translated, it gives CASRVTGGGTEAFF.

CDR3 in DNA: TGCGCCAGCAGCTTGGTCTCAGATACGCAGTATTTT. Translating gives CASSLVSDTQYF. The J gene is TRBJ2-3, the V gene TRBV5-1, with no clear D. The germline CDR1 and CDR2 sequences are SGHRS and YFSETQ. Trimming left V 0 bases short and J 4 bases short, with 3 bases between. This CDR3 is built from 12 residues.

This clone was found once. V usage is TRBV5-4 and J usage is TRBJ1-1; unclear D gene. V was pared by 2 bases and J by 4 bases, with 12 bases between. Germline lookup yields CDR1 SGHNT and CDR2 YYREEE (reference sequence). The CDR3 is 14 residues long. The CDR3 nucleotides read TGTGCCAGCAGCTTTTTTGGGGAGGGCACTGAAGCTTTCTTT. Protein product: CASSFFGEGTEAFF.

This clone appeared a few times. This chain connects TRBV11-2 to TRBJ1-1; D is undetermined. Germline V lookup: CDR1 SGHAT, CDR2 FQNNGV. V lost 1 base, J lost 1 base, and 7 bases lay in between. This CDR3 is 14 amino acids long. CDR3 sequence reads: CASSLAARNTEAFF. The CDR3, as DNA: TGTGCCAGCAGCTTAGCTGCCAGGAACACTGAAGCTTTCTTT.

The V gene is TRBV12-3 or TRBV12-4, the J gene TRBJ1-2, with D maybe TRBD1 (6 bases). The CDR3 is 13 residues long. The V end was cut by 5 bases, the J end by 5 bases, with 12 bases between. The CDR3 nucleotides are TGTGCCAGCAGTCCGGGGGGGCATTATGGCTACACCTTC. It translates to CASSPGGHYGYTF.

The chain has TRBV20-1 and TRBJ2-3; 13 bases map to TRBD2. Germline values: CDR1 DFQATT, CDR2 SNEGSKA (reference sequence). V dropped 3 bases and J dropped 3; count of bases not matched to a gene: 6. The CDR3 has 16 amino acids. CDR3 sequence (DNA): TGCAGTGCTAGTGAGGGACTAGCGGGGTTGACAGATACGCAGTATTTT. Its protein product is CSASEGLAGLTDTQYF.

This rearrangement joins TRBV2 to TRBJ1-2; no reliable D call. The CDR3 covers 13 residues. Deletions cut 4 bases from V and 3 bases from J, with 9 bases between. CDR1 SNHLY and CDR2 FYNNEI come from the germline V gene. CDR3 in amino acids: CASSGGGHYGYTF. The CDR3 bases are TGTGCCAGCAGTGGTGGAGGGCACTATGGCTACACCTTC. The full variable domain, completed using reference TRBV2 and TRBJ1-2, is EPEVTQTPSHQVTQMGQEVILRCVPISNHLYFYWYRQILGQKVEFLVSFYNNEISEKSEIFDDQFSVERPDGSNFTLKIRSTKLEDSAMYFCASSGGGHYGYTFGSGTRLTVV.

This clone has just a few counts. Other DNA sequences in this specimen translate into the identical CDR3. V usage is TRBV7-9 and J usage is TRBJ1-5; no clear D gene. Trimming took 5 bases from V and 3 from J, leaving 5 bases between them. The CDR3 extends over 12 amino acids. Germline V gives CDR1 SEHNR, CDR2 FQNEAQ (reference sequence). CDR3 protein: CASSPINQPQHF. CDR3 bases: TGTGCCAGCAGCCCCATCAATCAGCCCCAGCATTTT.

The CDR3 here is CASSLATRDRGNEKLFF. Written as DNA, the CDR3 is TGCGCCAGCAGCTTGGCCACACGGGACAGGGGTAATGAAAAACTGTTTTTT. The chain uses TRBV5-1 and TRBJ1-4; 10 bases align to TRBD1. V shed 0 bases, J shed 4 bases, and the junction held 6 bases outside the gene matches. The CDR3 runs to 17 residues. Germline V gene lookup returns CDR1 SGHRS and CDR2 YFSETQ.

The V gene is TRBV6-5, the J gene TRBJ1-1; D possibly corresponds to TRBD1 (6 bases). Germline V gene data show CDR1 as MNHEY and CDR2 as SVGAGI. With 0 bases removed from V and 8 bases from J, the gap between germline ends came to 13 bases. The CDR3 extends over 14 amino acids. The chain's CDR3 is CASSYSPPTGEAFF. In DNA, the CDR3 is TGTGCCAGCAGTTACTCCCCCCCGACAGGAGAAGCTTTCTTT.

This chain uses TRBV21-1 with TRBJ1-5. TRBV21-1 is tagged as a pseudogene. The CDR3 runs to 15 residues. The CDR3 region is CASSNPSGVAQPQHF. In nucleotides, the CDR3 is TGTGCCAGCAGCAACCCCTCCGGAGTGGCACAGCCCCAGCATTTT.

This chain connects TRBV3-1 (or the pseudogene TRBV3-2) to TRBJ2-5; weak D call: TRBD2 (6 bases). Between the trimmed V and J ends, which lost 0 bases and 2 bases, there was a span of 13 bases. The CDR3 is 16 residues long. Germline CDR1 reads LGHDT; CDR2 reads YNNKEL (reference sequence). CDR3 region: CASSQDWGEKQETQYF. CDR3 DNA sequence: TGTGCCAGCAGCCAAGATTGGGGGGAGAAGCAAGAGACCCAGTACTTC.